This T cell receptor beta chain was sequenced during a study of identical twins. Germline V gene sequence: CDR1 SGHKS, CDR2 YYEKEE (reference sequence). The CDR3 spans 14 residues. Trimming removed 1 base at V and 4 bases at J, with 10 bases between. A word on this clonotype: No antigen is known for it.

MiXCR, applied by TCRdb to the 5' RACE reads, yields one record per CDR3 protein. This repertoire shows roughly 500,000 distinct CDR3 sequences, less than 25% found once; its top ten account for 0.8% to 1%. The study's findings and limits: The abundant beta clonotypes from cord blood had fewer insertions, and memory repertoires had none of this.

This sample was shared with a second study, whose subject was T cells expressing NK-cell markers.

The J gene is TRBJ2-3, the V gene TRBV5-5, with D hard to call. The specimen was CD4+ T cells sorted from blood. This sequence originates from a woman aged 18-35 years in good health. This chain's CDR3 is CASSLLPPADTQYF. Here the CDR3 DNA reads TGTGCCAGCAGCTTGCTTCCCCCCGCAGATACGCAGTATTTT.